These T cell receptor beta chains were read from a single sample in a study of OX40 agonist ivuxolimab in advanced cancers. The method was immunoSEQ multiplex PCR; TCRdb's version includes in-frame clones alone and lacks a portion of them. The sample lists approximately 90,000 clones, roughly 91% occurring once. Source: CD4+ or CD8+ T cells sorted from blood, taken in a trial of the OX40 agonist ivuxolimab. These receptors were collected from an adult with an advanced solid tumor such as melanoma, head and neck, liver or kidney cancer. Each CDR3 is given with its conserved first and last residue. The D gene is left open where the match is weak. Some rows have no size entry. The others give once, few or many, or a class for an expanded clone.

clone_size | j_call | v_call | cdr3_length | d_call | cdr3_nt | cdr3_aa
- | TRBJ2-7 | TRBV28 | 14 | TRBD1 | TGTGCCAGCAGATCGGGACAGGGGGGGTTCGAGCAGTACTTC | CASRSGQGGFEQYF
- | TRBJ2-1 | TRBV15 | 15 | TRBD2 | TGTGCCACCAGCAGAGATAGCGGGAGCTTCAATGAGCAGTTCTTC | CATSRDSGSFNEQFF
once | TRBJ2-5 | TRBV7-9 | 14 | TRBD1 | TGTGCCAGCAGCTGGGGACAGGGTGGGGAGACCCAGTACTTC | CASSWGQGGETQYF
- | TRBJ2-3 | TRBV18 | 17 | - | TGTGCCAGCCGTCCCCCTCTTAGTGGTGTGCGCACAGATACGCAGTATTTT | CASRPPLSGVRTDTQYF
- | TRBJ1-5 | TRBV7-2 | 15 | - | TGTGCCAGCAGCTTAGTTATTCTCCAGGGCCAGCCCCAGCATTTT | CASSLVILQGQPQHF
- | TRBJ2-2 | TRBV18 | 14 | - | TGTGCCAGCTCACCACAGGGGCCCACCGGGGAGCTGTTTTTT | CASSPQGPTGELFF
- | TRBJ2-7 | TRBV7-2 | 14 | TRBD2 | TGTGCCAGCAGGAGCGGGACCAACTCCTACGAGCAGTACTTC | CASRSGTNSYEQYF
- | TRBJ2-3 | TRBV29-1 | 13 | TRBD1 | TGCAGCGCCCGGACAGGGCCAGCAGATACGCAGTATTTT | CSARTGPADTQYF
- | TRBJ2-7 | TRBV6-5 | 14 | TRBD2 | TGTGCCAGCAGTGGGAGAATAGCGGGAGCCGAGCAGTACTTC | CASSGRIAGAEQYF
- | TRBJ2-3 | TRBV7-3 | 15 | TRBD1 | TGTGCCAGCAGCCTACAGGGGGCTCACACAGATACGCAGTATTTT | CASSLQGAHTDTQYF
- | TRBJ1-2 | TRBV28 | 11 | - | TGTGCCACCGACGGCCTCTATGGCTACACCTTC | CATDGLYGYTF
- | TRBJ2-3 | TRBV7-2 | 14 | - | TGTGCCAGCAGCTTAGCGGGAAGCACAGATACGCAGTATTTT | CASSLAGSTDTQYF
- | TRBJ2-5 | TRBV5-5 | 17 | - | TGTGCCAGCAGCTTGGCCGGGCCAGGGGCTATGGGAGAGACCCAGTACTTC | CASSLAGPGAMGETQYF
- | TRBJ1-6 | TRBV5-6 | 18 | - | TGTGCCAGCAGCTTATCTGTCTCTGCAGCGAGCGCGTCGTTCCCCCTCCACTTT | CASSLSVSAASASFPLHF
- | TRBJ2-2 | TRBV5-4 | 11 | - | TGTGCCAGCAGCTGGCGGGGGGAGCTGTTTTTT | CASSWRGELFF
- | TRBJ1-5 | TRBV28 | 14 | TRBD1 | TGTGCCAGCAATGGACAGGTTGGCAATCAGCCCCAGCATTTT | CASNGQVGNQPQHF
- | TRBJ2-3 | TRBV6-6 | 15 | - | TGTGCCAGCAGTTTGTTTGGGGGATATACAGATACGCAGTATTTT | CASSLFGGYTDTQYF
- | TRBJ2-3 | TRBV5-1 | 15 | TRBD1 | TGCGCCAGCAGCTTGCGCGCAGGGGGCGCAGATACGCAGTATTTT | CASSLRAGGADTQYF
- | TRBJ2-7 | TRBV9 | 13 | - | TGTGCCAGCAGCGTACTCCCCCCCAACGAGCAGTACTTC | CASSVLPPNEQYF
- | TRBJ2-2 | TRBV30 | 14 | - | TGTGCCTGGAAAGTCGCGACCAACACCGGGGAGCTGTTTTTT | CAWKVATNTGELFF
- | TRBJ2-2 | TRBV9 | 15 | - | TGTGCCAGCAGCGTCTTAGGGGACACTAGCGGGGAGCTGTTTTTT | CASSVLGDTSGELFF
- | TRBJ2-1 | TRBV28 | 16 | TRBD2 | TGTGCCAGCAGGGGGACTAGCGGGAGGTGGGGCAATGAGCAGTTCTTC | CASRGTSGRWGNEQFF
- | TRBJ2-3 | TRBV5-1 | 14 | - | TGCGCCAGCAGCTTGCGAGCGAGCACAGATACGCAGTATTTT | CASSLRASTDTQYF
- | TRBJ1-2 | TRBV7-9 | 13 | - | TGTGCCAGCAGCTTAGGGGCTAACTATGGCTACACCTTC | CASSLGANYGYTF
- | TRBJ2-7 | TRBV11-2 | 14 | - | TGTGCCAGCAGCTTAGCCACCAGGGGTACCGAGCAGTACTTC | CASSLATRGTEQYF
- | TRBJ1-2 | TRBV6-6 | 15 | - | TGTGCCAGCAGAATCATGGCTACAGGCGACTATGGCTACACCTTC | CASRIMATGDYGYTF
- | TRBJ2-3 | TRBV11-3 | 16 | - | TGTGCCAGCAGCTTAGGTGGGGCGGGCCGCACAGATACGCAGTATTTT | CASSLGGAGRTDTQYF
- | TRBJ2-5 | TRBV6-5 | 13 | - | TGTGCCAGCAGTTCACAGGGAGGAGGGACCCAGTACTTC | CASSSQGGGTQYF
- | TRBJ2-7 | TRBV5-1 | 14 | - | TGCGCCAGCAGGGGTGGGGACTCCTCCTACGAGCAGTACTTC | CASRGGDSSYEQYF
- | TRBJ2-2 | TRBV7-3 | 15 | - | TGTGCCAGCAGAGGCGGGGAGTCGAACACCGGGGAGCTGTTTTTT | CASRGGESNTGELFF
- | TRBJ1-5 | TRBV27 | 15 | - | TGTGCCAGCAGTTTATCGGGGTCTTACAATCAGCCCCAGCATTTT | CASSLSGSYNQPQHF
- | TRBJ2-1 | TRBV5-6 | 18 | TRBD1 | TGTGCCAGCAGCTTGTGGGGGACAGGGGCAATTTCCTACAATGAGCAGTTCTTC | CASSLWGTGAISYNEQFF
- | TRBJ1-1 | TRBV5-1 | 14 | - | TGCGCCAGCAGCGACCCCAAGGAGAACACTGAAGCTTTCTTT | CASSDPKENTEAFF
once | TRBJ2-7 | TRBV30 | 12 | - | TGTGCCTGGAGTGGGGCCTCCTACGAGCAGTACTTC | CAWSGASYEQYF
- | TRBJ1-1 | TRBV27 | 14 | - | TGTGCCAGCAGTTTCGCGACACAGAACACTGAAGCTTTCTTT | CASSFATQNTEAFF
- | TRBJ2-7 | TRBV30 | 11 | - | TGTGCCTGGGACAACTCCTACGAGCAGTACTTC | CAWDNSYEQYF
- | TRBJ2-3 | TRBV7-6 | 15 | TRBD2 | TGTGCCAGCAGCGGCTTAGGGACTAGTTCAGATACGCAGTATTTT | CASSGLGTSSDTQYF
- | TRBJ2-7 | TRBV5-4 | 17 | TRBD2 | TGTGCCAGCAGCGCCTCTAGCGGGAGGGCCTTGTCCGGTGAGCAGTACTTC | CASSASSGRALSGEQYF
few | TRBJ2-5 | TRBV5-8 | 15 | TRBD2 | TGTGCCAGCAGCTTGGGGCTAGCGGGAAAAGAGACCCAGTACTTC | CASSLGLAGKETQYF
- | TRBJ2-7 | TRBV6-1 | 15 | - | TGTGCCAGCACCGACCAAGGGACCCTCCCTATGAGGCAGTACTTC | CASTDQGTLPMRQYF
- | TRBJ1-4 | TRBV5-4 | 13 | - | TGTGCCAGCAGCGGGAGTAGGGCTGAAAAACTGTTTTTT | CASSGSRAEKLFF
- | TRBJ2-7 | TRBV5-1 | 14 | - | TGCGCCAGCAGCTTTGGACCGAGCTCCTACGAGCAGTACTTC | CASSFGPSSYEQYF
- | TRBJ2-7 | TRBV7-8 | 12 | - | TGTGCCAGCAGCTTCCTAGAGGCCGAGCAGTACTTC | CASSFLEAEQYF
- | TRBJ2-3 | TRBV25-1 | 15 | TRBD2 | TGTGCCAGCCAACCGGGACTAGCGGGCACAGATACGCAGTATTTT | CASQPGLAGTDTQYF
- | TRBJ2-7 | TRBV5-1 | 12 | - | TGCGCCAGCAGGGTCGGGTCCTACGAGCAGTACTTC | CASRVGSYEQYF
- | TRBJ2-6 | TRBV28 | 13 | - | TGTGCCAGCAGTCGATCTGGGGCCAACGTCCTGACTTTC | CASSRSGANVLTF
once | TRBJ2-7 | TRBV4-1 | 14 | TRBD2 | TGCGCCAGCAGCCAAGATAGACTAGCGGGCGAGCAGTACTTC | CASSQDRLAGEQYF